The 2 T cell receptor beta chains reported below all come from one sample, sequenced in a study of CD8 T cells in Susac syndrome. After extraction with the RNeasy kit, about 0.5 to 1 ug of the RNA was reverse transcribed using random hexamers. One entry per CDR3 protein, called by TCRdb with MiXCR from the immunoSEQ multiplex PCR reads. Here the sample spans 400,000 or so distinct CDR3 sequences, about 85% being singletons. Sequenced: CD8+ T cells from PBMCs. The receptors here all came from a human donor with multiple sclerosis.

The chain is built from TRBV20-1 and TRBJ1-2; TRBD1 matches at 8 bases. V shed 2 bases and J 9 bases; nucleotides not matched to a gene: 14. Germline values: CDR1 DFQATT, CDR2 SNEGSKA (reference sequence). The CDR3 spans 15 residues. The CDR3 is CSARPRQGLLLSYTF. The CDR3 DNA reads TGCAGTGCTAGACCGAGACAGGGGCTACTCTTGAGCTACACCTTC.

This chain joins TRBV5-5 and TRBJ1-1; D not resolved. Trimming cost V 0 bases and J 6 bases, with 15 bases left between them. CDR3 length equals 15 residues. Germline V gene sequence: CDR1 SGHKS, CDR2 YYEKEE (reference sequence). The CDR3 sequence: CASSLDLGITAEAFF. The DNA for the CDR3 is TGTGCCAGCAGCTTGGATCTGGGTATTACGGCTGAAGCTTTCTTT.